The present entry profiles one T cell receptor beta chain with its context. This clone was seen more than once but under ten times. Its specific antigen is unknown. No base qualities exist here, and no much larger clone lies one base off it. This specimen comes from a study of glioma-infiltrating T cells after dendritic cell vaccination (dated by TCRdb to about 2016). Regarding the complete study: The cohort comprised around 15 glioblastoma patients from Phase I and II dendritic cell vaccination trials, 9 newly diagnosed and 6 with recurrent disease. The vaccine was prepared from monocyte-derived dendritic cells that were cultured for seven days with IL-4 and GM-CSF and then pulsed overnight with autologous tumor lysate. Between 2003 and 2012, patients were given autologous tumor lysate-pulsed dendritic cell vaccination. Tumor-infiltrating lymphocyte content was quantified and tumor and blood repertoires were compared in dendritic cell-vaccinated glioblastoma patients by deep sequencing of TCR beta CDR3 regions. Survival after dendritic cell vaccination was correlated with TCR sequencing metrics such as TIL content and the overlap between tumor and blood repertoires. Each patient was given three intradermal dendritic cell vaccine injections, spaced two weeks apart, in the arm below the axilla.

TCRB CDR3 regions were amplified from around 2.1 ug genomic DNA, or all available DNA if less, using the immunoSEQ assay. Multiplex PCR used 60 forward primers for TCR V beta segments and 13 reverse primers for J beta segments. Synthetic control templates were spiked into each sample at limiting dilution to estimate reads per starting template. Reads of 87 bp were generated by sequencing on the Illumina HiSeq System. As for the authors' bioinformatics: PCR and sequencing errors were removed by merging closely related sequences with a nearest neighbor algorithm. TCR overlap was measured as the percentage of unique tumor TCR beta sequences also present in the same patient's peripheral blood. TCRdb's version of the immuneACCESS table is confined to in-frame rearrangements and falls short of the full clone set. An unresolved V gene accounts for under half of the shortfall where checked; the remainder is of unknown origin. V, J and clone size reflect that table, while D and trimming were determined from the DNA. The sample table contains about 36,000 clones; only one count was recorded for approximately 82% of them. The leading ten clones occupy 7.8% of the sample.

According to the germline V gene, CDR1 reads SGHNT and CDR2 reads YENEEA. The CDR3 covers 17 residues, taking in both the cysteine and the phenylalanine. The read is trimmed to its CDR3 DNA, 51 bases read in frame from base 1. Germline trimming amounts to 1 base on V and 6 bases on J, with 11 as the count of junction bases outside the gene matches. Patients were selected on the basis of adequate residual fresh-frozen tumor tissue and more than two years of available survival data. None of the glioblastoma patients carried an isocitrate dehydrogenase mutation, although molecular status otherwise varied. PBMC were collected before vaccination, two weeks after the third vaccination, and at tumor progression if tumor progression occurred. The Qiagen DNeasy Blood extraction Kit was used for extraction of genomic DNA. Paper-wide results and their limitations: The three-group TCR overlap response model was characterized as speculative, and prospective validation of the model was stated to be required. The cohort was small and heterogeneous, only a few patients had full blood and tumor sets, and even fewer had initial-recurrent tumor pairs. Longer time to progression and overall survival after dendritic cell vaccination were predicted by higher estimated pretreatment TIL content. TCR clonality showed no direct relationship with survival, which suggests that a diverse polyclonal response may matter.

Specimen: blood, collected before dendritic cell vaccination. This clonotype was obtained from a human donor with glioblastoma. Recombination linked TRBV11-3 to TRBJ2-1; 8 middle bases align to TRBD1. The CDR3 reads as follows: CASSLGVYKTGGNEQFF. Here is the DNA: TGTGCCAGCAGCTTAGGTGTGTACAAAACAGGGGGCAATGAGCAGTTCTTC.